Sequencing of this T cell receptor (beta chain) was carried out in a study of blood T cell repertoires in COVID-19. Trimming removed 0 bases from V and 4 bases from J; junction bases left unmatched: 14. CDR1 is SGHDN, CDR2 FVKESK, per germline. CDR3 length: 19 residues. Profiling relied on immunoSEQ multiplex PCR, and the TCRdb table lists in-frame clones only, not all of them. The sample includes about 92,000 clones, under 85% seen only once; the top ten take around 12%. Sequenced sample: peripheral blood. The receptor was isolated from a human donor in a cohort sampled during active COVID-19. The chain is built from TRBV14 and TRBJ2-5, with TRBD2 matching over 10 bases. The CDR3, as DNA: TGTGCCAGCAGCCAAGATCGACGAGCGGGGGGGTTAGTTCCAGAGACCCAGTACTTC. Translated: CASSQDRRAGGLVPETQYF.